The 2 T cell receptor beta chains below were found in one sample sequenced in a study of monozygotic twins with inflammatory bowel disease. Using the 5' RACE reads, TCRdb records one entry per CDR3 protein without DNA. This repertoire includes around 410,000 distinct CDR3 sequences. Material: blood. The receptors were gathered from a human donor with ulcerative colitis or Crohn's disease, or a healthy co-twin of an affected twin (not recorded which).

The chain carries TRBV12-3 or TRBV12-4 and TRBJ2-7; TCRdb outputs TRBD2, but without DNA this stays unchecked. This CDR3 has 18 amino acids. CDR3 protein: CASSKDSRLTSGNYEQYF.

CDR3 protein: CASSLGASGNDEQYF. The rearrangement links TRBV28 to TRBJ2-7; no DNA is available, so the TRBD2 call from TCRdb remains unchecked. The CDR3 extends over 15 amino acids. CDR1 is MDHEN and CDR2 is SYDVKM in the germline V gene.